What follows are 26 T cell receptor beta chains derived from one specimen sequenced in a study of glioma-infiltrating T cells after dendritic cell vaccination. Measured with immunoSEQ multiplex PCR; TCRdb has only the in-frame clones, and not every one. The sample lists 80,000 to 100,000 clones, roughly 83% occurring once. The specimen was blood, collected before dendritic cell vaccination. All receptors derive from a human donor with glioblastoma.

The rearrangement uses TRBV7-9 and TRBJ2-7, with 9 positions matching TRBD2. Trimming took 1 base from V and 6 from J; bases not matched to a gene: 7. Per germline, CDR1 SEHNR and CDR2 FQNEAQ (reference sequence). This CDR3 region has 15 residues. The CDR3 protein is CASSLGLAGLGEQYF. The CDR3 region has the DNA TGTGCCAGCAGCTTAGGGCTAGCGGGATTGGGCGAGCAGTACTTC.

The CDR3 bases are TGTGCCAGCAGTCTACCGGGAGCAACTAATGAAAAACTGTTTTTT. This sequence encodes CASSLPGATNEKLFF. This chain links TRBV28 with TRBJ1-4; no reliable D call. Germline V gene sequence: CDR1 MDHEN, CDR2 SYDVKM. Deletions cut 5 bases from V and 0 bases from J, with 10 bases between. CDR3 length equals 15 residues.

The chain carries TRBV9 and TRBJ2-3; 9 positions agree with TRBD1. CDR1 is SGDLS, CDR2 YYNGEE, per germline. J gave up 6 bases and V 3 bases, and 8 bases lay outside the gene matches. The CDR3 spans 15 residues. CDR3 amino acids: CASSAPDRGGDTQYF. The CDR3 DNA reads TGTGCCAGCAGCGCCCCGGACAGGGGAGGGGATACGCAGTATTTT. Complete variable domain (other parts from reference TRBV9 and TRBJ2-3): DSGVTQTPKHLITATGQRVTLRCSPRSGDLSVYWYQQSLDQGLQFLIQYYNGEERAKGNILERFSAQQFPDLHSELNLSSLELGDSALYFCASSAPDRGGDTQYFGPGTRLTVL.

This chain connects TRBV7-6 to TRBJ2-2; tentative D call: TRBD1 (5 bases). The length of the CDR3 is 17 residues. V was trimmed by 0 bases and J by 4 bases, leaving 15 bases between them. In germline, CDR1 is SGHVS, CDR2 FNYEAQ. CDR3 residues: CASSLAAQGLGTGELFF. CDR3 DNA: TGTGCCAGCAGCTTAGCGGCGCAGGGTTTAGGCACCGGGGAGCTGTTTTTT.

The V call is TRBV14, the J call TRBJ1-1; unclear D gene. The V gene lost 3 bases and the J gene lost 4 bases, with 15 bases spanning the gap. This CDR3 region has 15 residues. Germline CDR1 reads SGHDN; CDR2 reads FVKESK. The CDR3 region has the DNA TGTGCCAGCAGCCAGAGGGTTATAGGTGGCACTGAAGCTTTCTTT. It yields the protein CASSQRVIGGTEAFF.

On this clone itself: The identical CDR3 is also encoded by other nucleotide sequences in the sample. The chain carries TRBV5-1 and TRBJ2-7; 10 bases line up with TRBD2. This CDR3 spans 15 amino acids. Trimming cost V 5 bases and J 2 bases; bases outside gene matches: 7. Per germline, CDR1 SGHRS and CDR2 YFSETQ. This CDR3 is CASRSGTSATYEQYF. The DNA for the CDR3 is TGCGCCAGCAGGTCCGGGACTAGCGCTACCTACGAGCAGTACTTC.

DNA of the CDR3: TGTGCCAGCAGTCCCGCACAGGGGCCTCAGCCCCAGCATTTT. Protein sequence: CASSPAQGPQPQHF. The rearrangement links TRBV28 to TRBJ1-5; TRBD1 matches 7 bases. Trimming cost V 5 bases and J 6 bases; bases outside gene matches: 7. Germline V lookup: CDR1 MDHEN, CDR2 SYDVKM. The CDR3 runs to 14 residues.

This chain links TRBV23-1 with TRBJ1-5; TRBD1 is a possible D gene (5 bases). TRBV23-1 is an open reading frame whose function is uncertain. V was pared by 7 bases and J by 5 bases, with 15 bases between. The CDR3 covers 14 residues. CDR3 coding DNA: TGCGCCAGCAACCAGACGGGGGGGGATCAGCCCCAGCATTTT. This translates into CASNQTGGDQPQHF.

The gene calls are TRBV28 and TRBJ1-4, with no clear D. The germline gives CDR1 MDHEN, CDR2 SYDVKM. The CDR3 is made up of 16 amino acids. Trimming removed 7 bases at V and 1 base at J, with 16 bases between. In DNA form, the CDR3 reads TGTGCCAGCACCAGCCCGTTGGGGAGAACTAATGAAAAACTGTTTTTT. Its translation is CASTSPLGRTNEKLFF.

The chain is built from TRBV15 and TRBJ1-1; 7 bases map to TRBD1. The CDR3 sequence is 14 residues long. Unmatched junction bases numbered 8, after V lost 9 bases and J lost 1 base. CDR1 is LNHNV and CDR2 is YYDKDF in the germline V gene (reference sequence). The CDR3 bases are TGTGCCACAGAAGAGGGGGCTAGGAACACTGAAGCTTTCTTT. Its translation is CATEEGARNTEAFF.

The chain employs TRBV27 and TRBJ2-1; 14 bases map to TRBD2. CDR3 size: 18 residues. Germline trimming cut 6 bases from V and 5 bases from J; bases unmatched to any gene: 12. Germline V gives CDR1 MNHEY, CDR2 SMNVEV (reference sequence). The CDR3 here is CASRFVGLAGDGNNEQFF. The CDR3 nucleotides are TGTGCCAGCAGATTCGTGGGACTAGCGGGAGACGGCAACAATGAGCAGTTCTTC.

CDR3 DNA: TGTGCCAGCAGTTTACCCTCCCCTCGGAGCGCAGCCACCTTC. Its translation: CASSLPSPRSAATF. The V call is TRBV28, the J call TRBJ1-2; D call uncertain. The CDR3 is 14 residues long. Germline V gene sequence: CDR1 MDHEN, CDR2 SYDVKM. V dropped 2 bases and J dropped 13 bases, with 20 bases sitting between them.

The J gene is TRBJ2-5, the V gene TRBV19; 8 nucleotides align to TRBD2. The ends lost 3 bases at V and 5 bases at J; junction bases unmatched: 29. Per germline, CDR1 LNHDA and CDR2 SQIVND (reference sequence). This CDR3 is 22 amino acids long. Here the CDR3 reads CASSIRGAGVTPRIIRLETQYF. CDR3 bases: TGTGCCAGTAGTATTAGAGGAGCGGGAGTAACCCCAAGGATCATTAGGTTGGAGACCCAGTACTTC.

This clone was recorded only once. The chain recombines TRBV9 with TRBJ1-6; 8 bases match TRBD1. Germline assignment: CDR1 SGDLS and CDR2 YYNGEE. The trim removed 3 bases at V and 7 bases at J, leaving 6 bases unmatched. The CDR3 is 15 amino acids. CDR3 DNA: TGTGCCAGCAGCGCTGGGACAGGAGTAAATTCACCCCTCCACTTT. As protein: CASSAGTGVNSPLHF. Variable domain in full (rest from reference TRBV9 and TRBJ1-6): DSGVTQTPKHLITATGQRVTLRCSPRSGDLSVYWYQQSLDQGLQFLIQYYNGEERAKGNILERFSAQQFPDLHSELNLSSLELGDSALYFCASSAGTGVNSPLHFGNGTRLTVT.

The CDR3 nucleotides are TGTGCCTACTCCTCTCTGGGAGGTCAGCCCCAGCATTTT. It translates to CAYSSLGGQPQHF. The rearrangement uses TRBV30 and TRBJ1-5; D unclear. The CDR3 sequence is 13 residues long. The germline V and J ends were trimmed by 7 bases and 6 bases, with 16 bases remaining between them. Germline V gene sequence: CDR1 GTSNPN, CDR2 SVGIG (reference sequence).

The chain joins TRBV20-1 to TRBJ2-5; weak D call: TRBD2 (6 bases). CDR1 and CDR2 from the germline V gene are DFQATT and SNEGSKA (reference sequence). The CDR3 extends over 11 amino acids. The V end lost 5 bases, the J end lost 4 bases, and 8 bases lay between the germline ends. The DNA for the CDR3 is TGCAGTGCTGGGACTCCAGAGACCCAGTACTTC. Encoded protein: CSAGTPETQYF.

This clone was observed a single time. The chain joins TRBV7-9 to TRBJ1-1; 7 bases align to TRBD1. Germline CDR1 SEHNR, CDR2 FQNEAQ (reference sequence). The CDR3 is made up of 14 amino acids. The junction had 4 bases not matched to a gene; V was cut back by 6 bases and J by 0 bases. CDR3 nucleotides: TGTGCCAGCAGGAAGACAGGGATGAACACTGAAGCTTTCTTT. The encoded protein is CASRKTGMNTEAFF.

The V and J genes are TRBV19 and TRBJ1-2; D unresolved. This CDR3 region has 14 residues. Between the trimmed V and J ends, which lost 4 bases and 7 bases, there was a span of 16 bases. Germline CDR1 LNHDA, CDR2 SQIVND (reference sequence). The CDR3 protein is CASSSASGSGGYTF. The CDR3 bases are TGTGCCAGTAGTAGCGCGTCCGGGTCGGGTGGCTACACCTTC.

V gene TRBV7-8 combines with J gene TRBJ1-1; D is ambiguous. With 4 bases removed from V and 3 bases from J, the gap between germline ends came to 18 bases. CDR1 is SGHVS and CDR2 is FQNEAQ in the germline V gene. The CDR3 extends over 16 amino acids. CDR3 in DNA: TGTGCCAGCAGCTCCCCGACGTGGAGGACGGACACTGAAGCTTTCTTT. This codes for CASSSPTWRTDTEAFF. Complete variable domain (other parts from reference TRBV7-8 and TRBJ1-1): GAGVSQSPRYKVAKRGQDVALRCDPISGHVSLFWYQQALGQGPEFLTYFQNEAQLDKSGLPSDRFFAERPEGSVSTLKIQRTQQEDSAVYLCASSSPTWRTDTEAFFGQGTRLTVV.

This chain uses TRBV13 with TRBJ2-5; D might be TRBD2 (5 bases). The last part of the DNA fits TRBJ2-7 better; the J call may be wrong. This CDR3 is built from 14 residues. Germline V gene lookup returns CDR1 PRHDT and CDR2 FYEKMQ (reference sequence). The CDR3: CASSSSTISYEQYF. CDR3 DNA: TGTGCCAGCAGCTCGTCGACTATCTCCTACGAGCAGTACTTC.

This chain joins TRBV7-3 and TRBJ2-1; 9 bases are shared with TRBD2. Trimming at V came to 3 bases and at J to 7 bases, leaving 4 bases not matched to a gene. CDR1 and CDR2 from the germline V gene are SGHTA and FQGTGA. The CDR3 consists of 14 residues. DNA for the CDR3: TGTGCCAGCAGCTTGGCGGGGGGGGTTAATGAGCAGTTCTTC. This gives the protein CASSLAGGVNEQFF.

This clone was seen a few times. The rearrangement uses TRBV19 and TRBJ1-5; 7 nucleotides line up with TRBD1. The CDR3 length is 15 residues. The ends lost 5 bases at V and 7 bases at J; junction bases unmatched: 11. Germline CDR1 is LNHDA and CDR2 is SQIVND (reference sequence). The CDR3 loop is CASSVSTGAGQPQHF. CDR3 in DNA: TGTGCCAGTAGTGTCTCCACAGGGGCAGGCCAGCCCCAGCATTTT. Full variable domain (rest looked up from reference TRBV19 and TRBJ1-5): DGGITQSPKYLFRKEGQNVTLSCEQNLNHDAMYWYRQDPGQGLRLIYYSQIVNDFQKGDIAEGYSVSREKKESFPLTVTSAQKNPTAFYLCASSVSTGAGQPQHFGDGTRLSIL.

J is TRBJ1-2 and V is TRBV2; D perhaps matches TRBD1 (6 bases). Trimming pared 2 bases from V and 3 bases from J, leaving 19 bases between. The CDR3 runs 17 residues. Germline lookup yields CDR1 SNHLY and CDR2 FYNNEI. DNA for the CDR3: TGTGCCAGCAGTGAAAGTCCGGTCAGGGGACGGGACTATGGCTACACCTTC. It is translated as CASSESPVRGRDYGYTF.

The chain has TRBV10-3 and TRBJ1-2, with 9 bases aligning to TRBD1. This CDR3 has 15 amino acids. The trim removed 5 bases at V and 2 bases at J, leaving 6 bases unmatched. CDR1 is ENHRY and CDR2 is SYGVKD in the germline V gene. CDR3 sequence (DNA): TGTGCCATCAGTTCTTCCGGGACAGGGAACTATGGCTACACCTTC. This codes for CAISSSGTGNYGYTF.

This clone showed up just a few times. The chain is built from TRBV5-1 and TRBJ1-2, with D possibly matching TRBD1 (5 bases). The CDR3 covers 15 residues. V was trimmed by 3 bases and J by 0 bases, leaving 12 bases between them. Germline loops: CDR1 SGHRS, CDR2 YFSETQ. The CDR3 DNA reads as TGCGCCAGCAGCTGGGGGGACCGAGCTAACTATGGCTACACCTTC. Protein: CASSWGDRANYGYTF.

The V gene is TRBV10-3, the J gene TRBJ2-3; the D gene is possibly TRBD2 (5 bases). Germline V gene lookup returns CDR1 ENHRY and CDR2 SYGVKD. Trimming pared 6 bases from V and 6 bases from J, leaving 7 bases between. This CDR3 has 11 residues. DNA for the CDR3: TGTGCCATCAGGCGGACTGATACGCAGTATTTT. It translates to CAIRRTDTQYF.